This entry lists 25 T cell receptor beta chains sequenced from one sample in a study of neurological immune-mediated disorders. MiXCR, applied by TCRdb to the 5' RACE reads, yields one record per CDR3 protein. The table shows approximately 30,000 distinct CDR3 sequences, with approximately 5% occurring only once. Sequencing input: CD4+ T cells from blood. Receptor source: a woman between 45 and 60 years old in good health.

This clonotype was picked up a small number of times. J is TRBJ2-7 and V is TRBV18; a possible D gene is TRBD1 (5 bases). CDR3 length: 14 residues. Germline-derived CDR1 and CDR2 are KGHSH and LQKENI. The germline V and J ends were trimmed by 0 bases and 0 bases, with 6 bases remaining between them. Here the CDR3 reads CASSPPTVSYEQYF. For the CDR3, the DNA is TGTGCCAGCTCACCACCGACAGTCTCCTACGAGCAGTACTTC. Variable domain in full (rest from reference TRBV18 and TRBJ2-7): NAGVMQNPRHLVRRRGQEARLRCSPMKGHSHVYWYRQLPEEGLKFMVYLQKENIIDESGMPKERFSAEFPKEGPSILRIQQVVRGDSAAYFCASSPPTVSYEQYFGPGTRLTVT.

Ten or more counts support this clonotype. This chain uses TRBV6-4 with TRBJ2-1; TRBD2 matches 8 bases. V lost 1 base and J lost 9; bases outside the gene matches: 11. CDR1 and CDR2 from the germline V gene are MRHNA and SNTAGT. The CDR3 extends over 16 amino acids. CDR3 DNA sequence: TGTGCCAGCAGTGACTTTTTCGGGGGGGATCCTGGTGAGCAGTTCTTC. It is translated as CASSDFFGGDPGEQFF.

This clonotype was counted at least ten times. This chain joins TRBV5-1 and TRBJ2-2; the match to TRBD2 covers 7 bases. V shed 2 bases and J 7 bases; nucleotides not matched to a gene: 8. Looked up from germline, CDR1 is SGHRS and CDR2 is YFSETQ. CDR3 size: 15 residues. The CDR3 protein is CASSFEGRGVGELFF. The CDR3, as DNA: TGCGCCAGCAGCTTCGAGGGCCGGGGGGTCGGGGAGCTGTTTTTT.

The chain combines TRBV12-3 or TRBV12-4 with TRBJ1-4; D unresolved. Trimming left V 3 bases short and J 1 base short, with 12 bases between. This CDR3 spans 16 amino acids. The CDR3 region has the DNA TGTGCCAGCAGTTTCGTAGGGTCGAGAACTAATGAAAAACTGTTTTTT. Protein product: CASSFVGSRTNEKLFF.

This clonotype occurred many times. The chain joins TRBV10-3 to TRBJ2-1, with TRBD2 matching 7 bases. J gave up 6 bases and V 10 bases, and 12 bases lay outside the gene matches. This CDR3 has 14 residues. Per germline, CDR1 ENHRY and CDR2 SYGVKD. CDR3 sequence reads: CATSRAGVGNEQFF. The CDR3 bases are TGTGCCACCTCTCGGGCGGGAGTTGGCAATGAGCAGTTCTTC.

This clonotype was seen many times. This sequence joins TRBV9 and TRBJ1-2; 11 bases are shared with TRBD1. V shed 3 bases, J shed 4 bases, and the junction held 5 bases outside the gene matches. The CDR3 consists of 15 residues. CDR1 and CDR2 (germline): SGDLS, YYNGEE. Here the CDR3 reads CASSDRTGGPYGYTF. Written as DNA, the CDR3 is TGTGCCAGCAGCGACCGGACAGGGGGCCCCTATGGCTACACCTTC.

The chain carries TRBV7-9 and TRBJ2-3, with D possibly being TRBD1 (5 bases). Germline CDR1 and CDR2: SEHNR and FQNEAQ (reference sequence). CDR3 length: 13 amino acids. V was cut by 5 bases and J by 3 bases, with 9 bases left in between. CDR3 bases: TGTGCCAGCAGCACCAGGGATACAGATACGCAGTATTTT. This gives the protein CASSTRDTDTQYF.

This clonotype was counted many times. The J gene is TRBJ2-3, the V gene TRBV7-9; D is unclear. CDR3 length: 18 amino acids. Trimming stripped 3 bases from V and 2 bases from J, with 21 bases between. CDR1 is SEHNR, CDR2 FQNEAQ, per germline (reference sequence). The CDR3: CASSFFFGLTTSTDTQYF. The CDR3 coding sequence is TGTGCCAGCAGCTTTTTTTTCGGGTTGACGACATCCACAGATACGCAGTATTTT.

At least ten counts were recorded for this clonotype. The rearrangement joins TRBV5-1 to TRBJ1-1; D call uncertain. The CDR3 is 13 amino acids. CDR1 and CDR2 from the germline V gene are SGHRS and YFSETQ. The V gene lost 6 bases and the J gene lost 1 base, with 10 bases spanning the gap. CDR3 region: CASKMAANTEAFF. The CDR3 bases are TGCGCCAGCAAAATGGCTGCGAACACTGAAGCTTTCTTT. Using reference TRBV5-1 and TRBJ1-1 for the parts outside the CDR3, the full variable domain is KAGVTQTPRYLIKTRGQQVTLSCSPISGHRSVSWYQQTPGQGLQFLFEYFSETQRNKGNFPGRFSGRQFSNSRSEMNVSTLELGDSALYLCASKMAANTEAFFGQGTRLTVV.

This clonotype was counted at least ten times. This chain connects TRBV29-1 to TRBJ2-7; D unresolved. Looked up from germline, CDR1 is SQVTM and CDR2 is ANQGSEA. The CDR3 runs 14 residues. V was clipped by 2 bases and J by 1 base, with 12 bases between them. The CDR3 is CSVETPVGSYEQYF. CDR3 in DNA: TGCAGCGTTGAAACACCTGTCGGATCCTACGAGCAGTACTTC.

In its sample, this clonotype was seen many times. V and J are TRBV25-1 and TRBJ2-2, with a weak D call TRBD2 (5 bases). V lost 1 base and J lost 6, with 9 bases in between. Germline V gives CDR1 MGHDK, CDR2 SYGVNS. The CDR3 loop spans 14 amino acids. CDR3 protein: CASSESWGAGELFF. The CDR3 DNA reads TGTGCCAGCAGTGAATCGTGGGGAGCCGGGGAGCTGTTTTTT.

This clonotype appeared many times. This chain connects TRBV6-1 to TRBJ2-7; 10 nucleotides align to TRBD2. V shed 6 bases and J 2 bases; nucleotides not matched to a gene: 4. The length of the CDR3 is 14 residues. Germline assignment: CDR1 MNHNS and CDR2 SASEGT. CDR3 loop: CASRPTSGPYEQYF. The CDR3 DNA sequence: TGTGCCAGCAGACCGACTAGCGGGCCCTACGAGCAGTACTTC.

There are a few counts of this clonotype. V gene TRBV2 combines with J gene TRBJ2-2; D call uncertain. Trimming took 0 bases from V and 7 from J, leaving 6 bases between them. Germline CDR1 and CDR2: SNHLY and FYNNEI. The CDR3 totals 13 residues. The CDR3 region has the DNA TGTGCCAGCAGTGAAGCGCCCGTCGGGGAGCTGTTTTTT. This translates into CASSEAPVGELFF.

Many counts were recorded for this clonotype. The V gene is TRBV7-2, the J gene TRBJ2-1; TRBD2 matches 14 bases. After removal of 0 bases from V and 9 bases from J, the junction contained 4 bases not matched to a gene. Looked up from germline, CDR1 is SGHTA and CDR2 is FQGNSA. The CDR3 length is 16 residues. The CDR3: CASSLAGLAGVGEQFF. The CDR3 coding sequence is TGTGCCAGCAGCTTAGCGGGACTAGCGGGGGTTGGTGAGCAGTTCTTC.

This clonotype was picked up many times. This chain links TRBV20-1 with TRBJ2-7, with 8 positions matching TRBD2. The germline V gene encodes CDR1 DFQATT and CDR2 SNEGSKA (reference sequence). The CDR3 consists of 13 residues. V lost 5 bases and J lost 2; bases outside the gene matches: 5. The CDR3 reads CSAATSGTYEQYF. CDR3 DNA: TGCAGTGCTGCCACTAGCGGTACCTACGAGCAGTACTTC.

This clonotype was detected ten times or more. The chain combines TRBV28 with TRBJ1-1; 7 bases match TRBD1. This CDR3 spans 13 amino acids. V trimming: 9 bases; J trimming: 2 bases; junction bases outside the gene matches: 6. Germline V gives CDR1 MDHEN, CDR2 SYDVKM. For the CDR3, the DNA is TGTGCCAGTTGGGACAGATCTAACACTGAAGCTTTCTTT. This translates into CASWDRSNTEAFF.

This clonotype has a count of ten or more. The chain combines TRBV3-1 with TRBJ1-1; D ambiguous. The CDR3 spans 13 residues. Trimming took 1 base from V and 7 from J, leaving 10 bases between them. Germline loops: CDR1 LGHDT, CDR2 YNNKEL (reference sequence). The CDR3 reads CASSQGGAIEAFF. CDR3 coding DNA: TGTGCCAGCAGCCAAGGGGGAGCAATTGAAGCTTTCTTT. The complete variable domain, with remaining parts taken from reference TRBV3-1 and TRBJ1-1, reads DTAVSQTPKYLVTQMGNDKSIKCEQNLGHDTMYWYKQDSKKFLKIMFSYNNKELIINETVPNRFSPKSPDKAHLNLHINSLELGDSAVYFCASSQGGAIEAFFGQGTRLTVV.

This clonotype has at least ten counts. The J gene is TRBJ2-7, the V gene TRBV28, with D possibly called TRBD1 or TRBD2 (6 bases each). Trimming took off 8 bases at V and 3 bases at J, with 14 bases between the two ends. CDR1 is MDHEN and CDR2 is SYDVKM in the germline V gene. The CDR3 consists of 13 residues. Here the CDR3 reads CASGGGGVYEQYF. In nucleotides, the CDR3 is TGTGCCAGCGGGGGCGGCGGGGTCTACGAGCAGTACTTC.

This clonotype was counted at least ten times. The V gene is TRBV7-3, the J gene TRBJ2-3; D unclear. Germline CDR1 is SGHTA and CDR2 is FQGTGA. The V end lost 4 bases, the J end lost 0 bases, and 5 bases lay between the germline ends. This CDR3 comprises 13 residues. As DNA, the CDR3 is TGTGCCAGCAGCTCCTCTAGCACAGATACGCAGTATTTT. Its translation is CASSSSSTDTQYF.

This clonotype was counted at least ten times. The chain uses TRBV7-9 and TRBJ2-3, with D possibly matching TRBD1 (6 bases). V was pared by 2 bases and J by 0 bases, with 12 bases between. This CDR3 has 16 residues. The germline gives CDR1 SEHNR, CDR2 FQNEAQ (reference sequence). The CDR3 here is CASSLTGGRSTDTQYF. Here the CDR3 DNA reads TGTGCCAGCAGCTTAACTGGGGGCCGTAGCACAGATACGCAGTATTTT.

This clonotype has a count of ten or more. J is TRBJ2-3 and V is TRBV20-1, with D hard to call. Trimming took off 1 base at V and 0 bases at J, with 8 bases between the two ends. Germline V lookup: CDR1 DFQATT, CDR2 SNEGSKA (reference sequence). CDR3 size: 14 residues. The CDR3 DNA is TGCAGTGCTAGAGGCGCCCTTAGCACAGATACGCAGTATTTT. Translation: CSARGALSTDTQYF.

This clonotype was detected many times. The J gene is TRBJ2-2, the V gene TRBV7-2; 9 nucleotides line up with TRBD1. Per germline, CDR1 SGHTA and CDR2 FQGNSA. V was pared by 0 bases and J by 6 bases, with 8 bases of the junction left unmatched. The CDR3 length is 17 residues. CDR3 sequence: CASSLAGFGQGSGELFF. The CDR3 DNA is TGTGCCAGCAGCTTAGCGGGTTTCGGACAGGGGTCCGGGGAGCTGTTTTTT.

This clonotype was observed at least ten times. This chain joins TRBV20-1 and TRBJ2-7; 11 bases line up with TRBD2. The CDR3 is 14 amino acids. The J segment lost 3 bases and the V segment lost 2 bases, leaving 3 bases of the junction unmatched. CDR1 and CDR2 (germline): DFQATT, SNEGSKA (reference sequence). This CDR3 reads CSARPLAGGYEQYF. CDR3 nucleotide sequence: TGCAGTGCTAGACCGCTAGCGGGGGGCTACGAGCAGTACTTC.

This clonotype appeared many times. The CDR3 bases are TGTGCCAGCAGCCCAAGACGCAGCGGGGGATACACCGGGGAGCTGTTTTTT. Amino acid sequence: CASSPRRSGGYTGELFF. The rearrangement joins TRBV7-8 to TRBJ2-2; TRBD2 agrees at 8 bases. J gave up 3 bases and V 5 bases, and 11 bases lay outside the gene matches. Germline CDR1 reads SGHVS; CDR2 reads FQNEAQ. This CDR3 has 17 amino acids.

This clonotype was seen repeatedly, ten times or more. This chain connects TRBV7-8 to TRBJ1-5, with D tentatively TRBD1 (5 bases). Trimming took 3 bases from V and 2 from J, leaving 8 bases between them. Germline CDR1 SGHVS, CDR2 FQNEAQ. The CDR3 has 14 amino acids. The CDR3 DNA follows: TGTGCCAGCAGCTTTCGAGGGGGCAATCAGCCCCAGCATTTT. It specifies CASSFRGGNQPQHF.